This T cell receptor (beta chain) was recorded in a study of cytomegalovirus exposure and HLA in healthy donors. Study-wide points: A later analysis linked a missense variant in DCLRE1C to the trimming of TCR beta V and J genes. Indistinguishable V segments, including TRBV6-2 and TRBV6-3, were excluded. Under in vitro conditions, a few CMV-associated chains were confirmed as specific for CMV antigens.

Donors showed nominal health when sampled, although they likely had unrecorded immune exposures. PCR amplification relied on 60 Vbeta primers (plus 13 Jbeta primers). The protocol was immunoSEQ multiplex PCR, while the TCRdb copy is restricted to in-frame clones and leaves out a portion. The sample contains around 160,000 clones, over 70% of which appear only once. The CDR3 runs to 15 residues. CDR1 is SNHLY and CDR2 is FYNNEI in the germline V gene. A word on this clone: Its antigen is unknown.

The chain has TRBV2 and TRBJ2-5; 12 bases line up with TRBD1. Judging by the DNA end, TRBJ2-7 fits better; the J call may be wrong. The TCR was taken from a woman aged 40 to 49 in good health and CMV-seropositive. Sequenced: PBMCs. CDR3 sequence reads: CASSTGTGGTYEQYF. Here the CDR3 DNA reads TGTGCCAGCAGTACCGGGACAGGGGGCACCTACGAGCAGTACTTC.